The entry that follows covers one T cell receptor (beta chain) sequence. TCR beta libraries were built with iRepertoire HTBI primers and Arm-PCR of CDR3 regions. TCRdb re-called the multiplex PCR reads with MiXCR, one entry per CDR3 protein. The table includes 500,000 or so distinct CDR3 sequences, roughly 16% detected once. The data belong to a study of regulatory T cells in long-lasting Graves disease. CDR1 and CDR2 (germline): LNHDA, SQIVND (reference sequence). With 3 bases removed from V and 2 bases from J, the gap between germline ends came to 13 bases. The CDR3 consists of 16 residues. Time point indicated: newly diagnosed GD, antithyroid drugs for less than 3 months. Researchers made the TCR library from RNA that was extracted from PBMCs. Peripheral blood, at 8.5 to 9 milliliters, went into EDTA tubes. These data were likewise used in another study, on T cells in Graves' hyperthyroidism and ophthalmopathy.

The chain links TRBV19 to TRBJ2-2; D ambiguous. The sequence was obtained from a man aged 35-49 years with Graves disease. Material: peripheral blood mononuclear cells (PBMCs), obtained at new diagnosis, from a patient treated with antithyroid drugs. The CDR3 DNA is TGTGCCAGTAGTATGGTTTTTCTCTCAAACACCGGGGAGCTGTTTTTT. It is translated as CASSMVFLSNTGELFF.